What follows are 11 T cell receptor beta chains derived from one specimen sequenced in a study of PD-1 blockade in mismatch repair-deficient tumors. Profiled with immunoSEQ multiplex PCR; TCRdb holds only in-frame clones, not every one. The repertoire includes some 85,000 clones, approximately 80% of them detected once, and 5% to 6.5% sits in the top ten. The sample consisted of peripheral blood, taken 44 weeks after starting pembrolizumab. The receptors were sampled from an adult with mismatch repair-deficient cancer.

The chain has TRBV7-3 and TRBJ2-3; maybe TRBD2 (5 bases). The germline V gene has CDR1 SGHTA and CDR2 FQGTGA. The CDR3 sequence is 15 residues long. Trimming removed 0 bases from V and 4 bases from J, with 11 bases in between. CDR3 nucleotides: TGTGCCAGCAGCTTAACGGCGGCTAGCTCAGATACGCAGTATTTT. Translation gives CASSLTAASSDTQYF.

The rearrangement uses TRBV30 and TRBJ2-1; D tentatively fits TRBD1 or TRBD2 (6 bases each). The CDR3 extends over 16 amino acids. V lost 0 bases, J lost 9 bases, and 21 bases lay in between. Germline values: CDR1 GTSNPN, CDR2 SVGIG (reference sequence). CDR3 loop: CAWSVGGTSLGREQFF. CDR3 nucleotide sequence: TGTGCCTGGAGTGTAGGGGGGACCTCTCTGGGGCGTGAGCAGTTCTTC.

The chain employs TRBV6-6 and TRBJ2-5, with 7 positions matching TRBD1. V trimming: 5 bases; J trimming: 3 bases; junction bases outside the gene matches: 12. Per the germline V gene, CDR1 is MNHNY and CDR2 is SVGAGI (reference sequence). The CDR3 is 16 residues long. The CDR3 sequence: CASSRGNRDRKETQYF. The CDR3 DNA reads TGTGCCAGCAGTCGGGGAAATCGGGACAGAAAAGAGACCCAGTACTTC.

This chain uses TRBV7-8 with TRBJ2-2; 11 bases fit TRBD2. From germline, CDR1 is SGHVS and CDR2 FQNEAQ. V trimming: 0 bases; J trimming: 6 bases; junction bases outside the gene matches: 12. The CDR3 consists of 19 residues. The CDR3 region is CASSLASGTIAGGAGELFF. DNA of the CDR3: TGTGCCAGCAGCTTAGCTTCGGGCACTATAGCGGGAGGGGCCGGGGAGCTGTTTTTT.

The chain links TRBV6-5 to TRBJ1-3; D ambiguous. The CDR3 loop spans 11 amino acids. Germline-derived CDR1 and CDR2 are MNHEY and SVGAGI. The CDR3 sequence: CGVLWGNTIYF. DNA of the CDR3: TGTGGCGTCCTTTGGGGAAACACCATATATTTT.

Note on this clone: One end of the junction varies from germline; a read error may be responsible. V usage is TRBV7-7 and J usage is TRBJ1-1; D is possibly TRBD1 (5 bases). CDR1 and CDR2 (germline): SSHAT, FNYEAQ (reference sequence). The CDR3 runs 13 residues. The CDR3 DNA follows: TGTGCTAGCAGCCGACAGCCTAACACTGAAGCTTTCTTT. It translates to CASSRQPNTEAFF.

The CDR3 sequence: CASSLRSSPYNEQFF. The CDR3 coding sequence is TGTGCCAGCAGTTTAAGATCAAGCCCCTACAATGAGCAGTTCTTC. The chain carries TRBV28 and TRBJ2-1; no firm D call. This CDR3 region has 15 residues. Trimming shortened V by 2 bases and J by 2 bases, and 10 bases separated the two germline ends. The germline V gene has CDR1 MDHEN and CDR2 SYDVKM.

This clone showed up just a few times. The chain is built from TRBV9 and TRBJ2-3; 7 bases map to TRBD2. The CDR3 has 15 amino acids. Germline V gene lookup returns CDR1 SGDLS and CDR2 YYNGEE. J lost 4 bases, V lost 3 bases, and 8 bases had no gene match. CDR3 loop: CASSDRLAGSDTQYF. The CDR3 coding sequence is TGTGCCAGCAGCGACCGACTAGCCGGCTCAGATACGCAGTATTTT.

The chain employs TRBV6-6 and TRBJ1-5; D is ambiguous. The CDR3 covers 13 residues. The germline CDR1 and CDR2 sequences are MNHNY and SVGAGI (reference sequence). V was pared by 6 bases and J by 7 bases, with 13 bases between. CDR3 DNA: TGTGCCAGCAGAAAAGGAGCGGGGCAGCCCCAGCATTTT. It specifies CASRKGAGQPQHF.

The chain has TRBV6-5 and TRBJ1-2; D may be TRBD1 (5 bases). The germline gives CDR1 MNHEY, CDR2 SVGAGI. V was pared by 2 bases and J by 2 bases, with 9 bases between. CDR3 size: 14 residues. CDR3 DNA: TGTGCCAGCAGTTACGGGGGATCCAACTATGGCTACACCTTC. Encoded protein: CASSYGGSNYGYTF.

CDR3 nucleotide sequence: TGTGCCAGCAGCTTAAAAGATTACGAGCAGTACTTC. It codes for CASSLKDYEQYF. The chain uses TRBV13 and TRBJ2-7; D not resolved. The germline gives CDR1 PRHDT, CDR2 FYEKMQ (reference sequence). The CDR3 loop spans 12 amino acids. V lost 2 bases to trimming and J lost 4 bases, with 6 bases between them.